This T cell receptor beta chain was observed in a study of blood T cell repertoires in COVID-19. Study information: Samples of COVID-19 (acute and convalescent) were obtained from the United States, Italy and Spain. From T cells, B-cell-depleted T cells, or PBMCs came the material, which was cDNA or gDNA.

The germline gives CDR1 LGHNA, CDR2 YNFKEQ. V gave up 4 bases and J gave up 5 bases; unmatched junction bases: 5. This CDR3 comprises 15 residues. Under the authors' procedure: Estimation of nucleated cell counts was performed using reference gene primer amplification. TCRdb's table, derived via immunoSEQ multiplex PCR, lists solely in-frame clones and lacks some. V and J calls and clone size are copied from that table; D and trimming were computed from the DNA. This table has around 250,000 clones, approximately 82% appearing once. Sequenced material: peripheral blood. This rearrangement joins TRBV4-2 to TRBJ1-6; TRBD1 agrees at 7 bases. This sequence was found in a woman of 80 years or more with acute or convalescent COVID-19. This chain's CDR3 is CASSLRQGDNSPLHF. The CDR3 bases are TGTGCCAGCAGCCTACGACAGGGTGATAATTCACCCCTCCACTTT.